Following are 11 T cell receptor beta chains from one sample sequenced in a study of OX40 agonist ivuxolimab in advanced cancers. TCRdb's copy holds only in-frame clones and misses some; the assay was immunoSEQ multiplex PCR. This sample yields around 94,000 clones, of which more than 85% are seen a single time; around 3.5% belongs to the top ten. Sequenced here: CD4+ or CD8+ T cells sorted from blood, sampled in a trial of the OX40 agonist ivuxolimab. The receptors here all came from an adult with an advanced solid tumor such as melanoma, head and neck, liver or kidney cancer.

This clone was recorded once. The chain is built from TRBV27 and TRBJ2-1; 11 bases are a match to TRBD2. The length of the CDR3 is 15 residues. Trimming at V came to 7 bases and at J to 4 bases, leaving 6 bases not matched to a gene. Germline V gene data show CDR1 as MNHEY and CDR2 as SMNVEV (reference sequence). DNA for the CDR3: TGTGCCAGCAAAGACGGGACTAGCGGTTACAATGAGCAGTTCTTC. Amino acids: CASKDGTSGYNEQFF.

This rearrangement joins TRBV6-5 to TRBJ2-1; TRBD2 matches 9 bases. This CDR3 has 15 residues. Losses at the gene ends were 2 bases for V and 4 bases for J; bases not matched to a gene: 3. Germline V gene data show CDR1 as MNHEY and CDR2 as SVGAGI. CDR3 region: CASSYGGGGYNEQFF. DNA of the CDR3: TGTGCCAGCAGTTACGGCGGGGGGGGGTACAATGAGCAGTTCTTC.

V is TRBV27 and J is TRBJ1-5, with D possibly matching TRBD1 (6 bases). Trimming took off 0 bases at V and 2 bases at J, with 11 bases between the two ends. The CDR3 is made up of 16 amino acids. Germline loops: CDR1 MNHEY, CDR2 SMNVEV (reference sequence). The CDR3 nucleotides are TGTGCCAGCAGTTTATCGAACAGGGACCGCAATCAGCCCCAGCATTTT. Protein: CASSLSNRDRNQPQHF.

The rearrangement links TRBV6-5 to TRBJ1-2; 7 bases are a match to TRBD1. This CDR3 has 13 amino acids. V was pared by 2 bases and J by 6 bases, with 3 bases of the junction left unmatched. Germline V gene lookup returns CDR1 MNHEY and CDR2 SVGAGI. CDR3 DNA sequence: TGTGCCAGCAGTTACACAGGGGATGATGGCTACACCTTC. This gives the protein CASSYTGDDGYTF.

This chain connects TRBV19 to TRBJ2-7; D is unresolved. The CDR3 is 12 amino acids. The V gene lost 3 bases and the J gene lost 3 bases, with 6 bases spanning the gap. Germline V CDR1 and CDR2: LNHDA, SQIVND (reference sequence). As DNA, the CDR3 is TGTGCCAGTAGTATTACGGACTACGAGCAGTACTTC. Its protein is CASSITDYEQYF.

The chain joins TRBV4-1 to TRBJ2-1, with a tentative D call TRBD2 (5 bases). This CDR3 spans 15 amino acids. Looked up from germline, CDR1 is MGHRA and CDR2 is YSYEKL. V was shortened by 4 bases and J by 2 bases, with 12 bases between the two germline ends. This CDR3 reads CASSPTGVPYNEQFF. The CDR3 DNA reads TGCGCCAGCAGCCCCACCGGGGTCCCCTACAATGAGCAGTTCTTC.

This chain links TRBV11-2 with TRBJ2-5; TRBD2 is a possible D gene (7 bases). Per germline, CDR1 SGHAT and CDR2 FQNNGV. This CDR3 comprises 15 residues. V was shortened by 4 bases and J by 1 base, with 13 bases between the two germline ends. CDR3 region: CASSWERGGQETQYF. The CDR3 DNA is TGTGCCAGCAGCTGGGAAAGGGGGGGCCAAGAGACCCAGTACTTC.

This chain connects TRBV5-8 to TRBJ2-5, with TRBD2 matching 7 bases. The CDR3 has 15 amino acids. V gave up 2 bases and J gave up 3 bases; unmatched junction bases: 7. CDR1 is SGHTS and CDR2 is YDEGEE in the germline V gene. The CDR3 nucleotides are TGTGCCAGCAGCTTAGCCGGGACTATGAAAGAGACCCAGTACTTC. Translation gives CASSLAGTMKETQYF.

The CDR3 DNA is TGTGCCAGCAGTGAAACTAGCGGGGGGTCCTACGAGCAGTACTTC. This sequence encodes CASSETSGGSYEQYF. This rearrangement joins TRBV27 to TRBJ2-7; 12 nucleotides match TRBD2. Trimming cost V 5 bases and J 1 base; bases outside gene matches: 3. This CDR3 has 15 residues. Germline loops: CDR1 MNHEY, CDR2 SMNVEV (reference sequence).

Here the CDR3 DNA reads TGTGCCAGCAGGACGTCCTACGAGCAGTACTTC. The encoded protein is CASRTSYEQYF. The J gene is TRBJ2-7, the V gene TRBV27; D uncertain. The CDR3 has 11 residues. Deletions cut 6 bases from V and 1 base from J, with 4 bases between. From germline, CDR1 is MNHEY and CDR2 SMNVEV (reference sequence).

The chain joins TRBV2 to TRBJ2-2; D is undetermined. Germline CDR1 is SNHLY and CDR2 is FYNNEI. This CDR3 has 15 residues. Trimming took off 3 bases at V and 7 bases at J, with 15 bases between the two ends. Here the CDR3 reads CASSDSGLLGGELFF. The CDR3, as DNA: TGTGCCAGCAGTGACTCCGGTTTGTTGGGCGGGGAGCTGTTTTTT.